This TCR beta chain originates from a study of cytomegalovirus exposure and HLA in healthy donors. In the study overall: Of roughly 400 genotyped donors, about 80% clustered with self-reported Caucasian donors. Study-wide findings and caveats: TCR beta V segments were, for the most part, productive about 90% or about 30% of the time in an earlier analysis.

The PCR employed 60 Vbeta primers together with 13 Jbeta primers. How the authors handled the data: In a later analysis, approximately 80 million unique TCR beta chains included roughly 11 million shared by two or more donors. Produced via immunoSEQ multiplex PCR; TCRdb's table is partial and in-frame only. Clonal size and the V and J genes are those of that table, whereas D and trimming came from the DNA. The specimen's table records roughly 65,000 clones. In the case of this clone: Antigen: not known.

The sample was PBMCs. The sequence derives from a boy aged 5-17 years in good health and CMV-seronegative.

The CDR3 loop reads CASSAKVTGGPYNEQFF. The DNA for the CDR3 is TGTGCCAGCAGCGCAAAGGTTACGGGAGGGCCATACAATGAGCAGTTCTTC. The chain joins TRBV9 to TRBJ2-1, with 8 bases that match TRBD2. The ends lost 3 bases at V and 4 bases at J; junction bases unmatched: 12. Germline V gene lookup returns CDR1 SGDLS and CDR2 YYNGEE. The CDR3 loop spans 17 amino acids.